Presented here are 18 T cell receptor beta chains from one specimen sequenced in a study of T cells in Graves' hyperthyroidism and ophthalmopathy. RNA transcripts yielded amplified TCR beta CDR3 regions. HTBI primers were employed in a first-round RT-PCR of the TCR CDR3. TCRdb re-derived calls from the multiplex PCR reads in MiXCR, one entry per CDR3 protein. The repertoire consists of about 200,000 distinct CDR3 sequences, with 17% occurring once and the leading ten covering 40% to 65%. The material sequenced was blood. The receptor source for this set is a woman aged 45-60 years with Graves' hyperthyroidism.

The chain joins TRBV24-1 to TRBJ2-5; D might be TRBD2 (6 bases). The germline CDR1 and CDR2 sequences are KGHDR and SFDVKD. This CDR3 is 16 amino acids long. The V gene lost 3 bases and the J gene lost 3 bases, with 16 bases spanning the gap. The DNA of the CDR3 is TGTGCCACCAGTGATCGCGGGGACCCAAGAAAAGAGACCCAGTACTTC. It codes for CATSDRGDPRKETQYF.

This clonotype was seen at least ten times. The chain's CDR3 is CSAESGNEQYF. The CDR3 DNA sequence: TGCAGCGCCGAGTCGGGGAACGAGCAGTACTTC. The V and J genes are TRBV29-1 and TRBJ2-7, with D tentatively TRBD2 (5 bases). V was shortened by 7 bases and J by 5 bases, with 12 bases between the two germline ends. Germline V gives CDR1 SQVTM, CDR2 ANQGSEA. The CDR3 totals 11 residues.

This clonotype occurred a few times. The V and J genes are TRBV27 and TRBJ2-1; D perhaps matches TRBD2 (5 bases). Trimming took off 6 bases at V and 4 bases at J, with 13 bases between the two ends. Germline V lookup: CDR1 MNHEY, CDR2 SMNVEV (reference sequence). CDR3 size: 14 residues. CDR3 sequence reads: CASSSSGSYNEQFF. The CDR3 DNA sequence: TGTGCCAGCAGCTCCAGCGGATCGTACAATGAGCAGTTCTTC.

The rearrangement uses TRBV6-1 and TRBJ2-2; D may be TRBD1 (6 bases). V lost 5 bases, J lost 0 bases, and 13 bases lay in between. Per the germline V gene, CDR1 is MNHNS and CDR2 is SASEGT. This CDR3 spans 16 amino acids. The CDR3 reads CASSNTGTSNTGELFF. The DNA of the CDR3 is TGTGCCAGCAGTAATACAGGGACCTCGAACACCGGGGAGCTGTTTTTT.

There are a few counts of this clonotype. The V and J genes are TRBV7-8 and TRBJ1-6, with D possibly being TRBD1 (6 bases). Germline V gives CDR1 SGHVS, CDR2 FQNEAQ. This CDR3 has 15 amino acids. V was pared by 5 bases and J by 9 bases, with 17 bases between. CDR3 DNA: TGTGCCAGCAGCCCCCGGACGGGGGCGGGTTCACCCCTCCACTTT. Its protein is CASSPRTGAGSPLHF.

This clonotype was observed at least ten times. This sequence joins TRBV3-1 and TRBJ2-1, with D tentatively TRBD2 (5 bases). There are 15 residues in the CDR3. Trimming shortened V by 1 base and J by 6 bases, and 13 bases separated the two germline ends. CDR1 is LGHDT and CDR2 is YNNKEL in the germline V gene (reference sequence). The CDR3 loop reads CASSQASEGANEQFF. The CDR3 DNA follows: TGTGCCAGCAGCCAAGCTTCTGAGGGTGCCAATGAGCAGTTCTTC.

The V and J genes are TRBV7-3 and TRBJ2-1; D gene unclear. There are 16 residues in the CDR3. Germline values: CDR1 SGHTA, CDR2 FQGTGA. Trimming took off 5 bases at V and 4 bases at J, with 18 bases between the two ends. The CDR3 coding sequence is TGTGCCAGCAGCCAGACTGGGCCGTCTCAATACAATGAGCAGTTCTTC. This translates into CASSQTGPSQYNEQFF. Complete variable domain (other parts from reference TRBV7-3 and TRBJ2-1): GAGVSQTPSNKVTEKGKYVELRCDPISGHTALYWYRQSLGQGPEFLIYFQGTGAADDSGLPNDRFFAVRPEGSVSTLKIQRTERGDSAVYLCASSQTGPSQYNEQFFGPGTRLTVL.

The CDR3 protein is CASRRSGSSGANVLTF. The CDR3 DNA reads TGCGCCAGCAGGAGATCCGGGAGCTCTGGGGCCAACGTCCTGACTTTC. V gene TRBV5-1 combines with J gene TRBJ2-6; D is possibly TRBD2 (6 bases). V was trimmed by 5 bases and J by 0 bases, leaving 12 bases between them. The CDR3 is 16 residues long. Germline V CDR1 and CDR2: SGHRS, YFSETQ.

This sequence joins TRBV20-1 and TRBJ1-5; 10 bases match TRBD1. The germline gives CDR1 DFQATT, CDR2 SNEGSKA (reference sequence). The CDR3 totals 13 residues. J was trimmed by 5 bases and V by 5 bases; bases with no gene match: 3. CDR3 nucleotide sequence: TGCAGTGCTGTCGGGACAGGGGATCAGCCCCAGCATTTT. Translating gives CSAVGTGDQPQHF.

The sample holds many counts of this clonotype. The chain combines TRBV20-1 with TRBJ1-1; 7 nucleotides match TRBD1. The CDR3 spans 12 residues. After removal of 6 bases from V and 4 bases from J, the junction contained 5 bases not matched to a gene. Germline V gives CDR1 DFQATT, CDR2 SNEGSKA (reference sequence). The CDR3 DNA reads as TGCAGTGCAGTTACAGGGGCCACTGAAGCTTTCTTT. This translates into CSAVTGATEAFF.

This clonotype was detected ten times or more. V and J are TRBV12-3 or TRBV12-4 and TRBJ2-3; 14 positions agree with TRBD2. With V trimmed by 6 bases and J by 2 bases, 10 bases remained unmatched. This CDR3 spans 18 amino acids. CDR3 DNA: TGTGCCAGCAGATCTGCAGAGGGACTAGCGGGAGTCACAGATACGCAGTATTTT. This codes for CASRSAEGLAGVTDTQYF.

V and J are TRBV7-9 and TRBJ1-2; 8 bases are a match to TRBD1. V was clipped by 4 bases and J by 7 bases; unmatched bases: 5. Germline CDR1 is SEHNR and CDR2 is FQNEAQ (reference sequence). The CDR3 is made up of 13 amino acids. As DNA, the CDR3 is TGTGCCAGCAGCTATACAGGGGGTTTTGGCTACACCTTC. Residues: CASSYTGGFGYTF.

This clonotype was seen at least ten times. This chain connects TRBV20-1 to TRBJ2-7; D may be TRBD1 (6 bases). Germline V gene sequence: CDR1 DFQATT, CDR2 SNEGSKA (reference sequence). Trimming cost V 3 bases and J 2 bases, with 14 bases left between them. This CDR3 comprises 14 residues. CDR3: CSASQGSGTYEQYF. For the CDR3, the DNA is TGCAGTGCTAGTCAGGGGAGCGGTACCTACGAGCAGTACTTC.

This clonotype has a handful of counts. This sequence joins TRBV7-9 and TRBJ1-5; tentatively, D is TRBD1 (5 bases). The CDR3 extends over 14 amino acids. V lost 4 bases, J lost 6 bases, and 13 bases lay in between. From germline, CDR1 is SEHNR and CDR2 FQNEAQ (reference sequence). The CDR3 loop reads CASSWGGVGQPQHF. The CDR3 coding sequence is TGTGCCAGCAGCTGGGGGGGGGTTGGTCAGCCCCAGCATTTT.

This clonotype was recorded many times. V is TRBV6-1 and J is TRBJ2-1; 9 nucleotides agree with TRBD2. Germline values: CDR1 MNHNS, CDR2 SASEGT. J lost 9 bases, V lost 2 bases, and 8 bases had no gene match. The CDR3 extends over 15 amino acids. The CDR3 sequence is CASSENSGSGGEQFF. The DNA for the CDR3 is TGTGCCAGCAGTGAAAATAGCGGGAGTGGTGGTGAGCAGTTCTTC.

This clonotype was observed a few times. The rearrangement links TRBV7-9 to TRBJ1-4; D gene ambiguous. Germline V lookup: CDR1 SEHNR, CDR2 FQNEAQ (reference sequence). V lost 4 bases to trimming and J lost 10 bases, with 10 bases between them. The CDR3 is 12 amino acids. In DNA form, the CDR3 reads TGTGCCAGCAGCTCTCAGTTGGGAAAACTGTTTTTT. Translation: CASSSQLGKLFF.

This clonotype showed up just a few times. The junction does not match germline at one end; this may be a read error. This chain links TRBV20-1 with TRBJ2-7, with 7 bases identical to TRBD2. Germline values: CDR1 DFQATT, CDR2 SNEGSKA (reference sequence). CDR3 length: 14 residues. CDR3 region: CSATPGSGAYKQYF. The DNA for the CDR3 is TGTAGTGCTACCCCAGGGAGCGGGGCCTACAAGCAGTACTTC.

The table lists this clonotype with many counts. The chain links TRBV11-3 to TRBJ1-1; D is uncertain. Per germline, CDR1 SGHNT and CDR2 YENEEA. This CDR3 region has 15 residues. The V end was cut by 1 base, the J end by 0 bases, with 9 bases between. CDR3 in DNA: TGTGCCAGCAGCTTAGTATCGGGGTTGAACACTGAAGCTTTCTTT. This encodes CASSLVSGLNTEAFF.